What follows are 13 T cell receptor beta chains derived from one specimen sequenced in a study of identical twins. TCRdb independently ran MiXCR on the 5' RACE reads; one entry per CDR3 protein. The data contain hundreds of thousands of distinct CDR3 sequences, around 8.3% of them singletons. These data also featured in a second study, about yellow fever vaccine responses in identical twins.

Sequenced input: PBMCs. These TCRs come from a woman in her late teens or twenties in good health.

This clonotype was seen repeatedly, ten times or more. The chain combines TRBV24-1 with TRBJ2-1; D possibly corresponds to TRBD2 (6 bases). CDR1 is KGHDR, CDR2 SFDVKD, per germline. V lost 4 bases, J lost 4 bases, and 7 bases lay in between. CDR3 length: 13 residues. The CDR3 DNA follows: TGTGCCACCAGTGAGGGAGGTTACAATGAGCAGTTCTTC. It codes for CATSEGGYNEQFF.

This clonotype was recorded many times. The chain uses TRBV4-2 and TRBJ2-2, with 10 bases that match TRBD2. Germline assignment: CDR1 LGHNA and CDR2 YNFKEQ. The CDR3 consists of 18 residues. Trimming cost V 0 bases and J 4 bases; bases outside gene matches: 8. CDR3 nucleotides: TGTGCCAGCAGCCAAGATCGAGCGGGAGGGCCTGGCACCGGGGAGCTGTTTTTT. This codes for CASSQDRAGGPGTGELFF.

The chain uses TRBV5-4 and TRBJ2-1; 11 nucleotides match TRBD2. CDR3 length: 14 residues. Per germline, CDR1 SGHNT and CDR2 YYREEE (reference sequence). The trim removed 2 bases at V and 9 bases at J, leaving 4 bases unmatched. The CDR3: CASSLLAGEVEQFF. The CDR3 DNA reads as TGTGCCAGCAGCTTACTAGCGGGAGAGGTTGAGCAGTTCTTC.

This clonotype turned up a few times. This chain joins TRBV5-6 and TRBJ1-1, with a tentative D call TRBD1 (5 bases). In germline, CDR1 is SGHDT, CDR2 YYEEEE. Deletions cut 3 bases from V and 10 bases from J, with 19 bases between. This CDR3 spans 14 amino acids. The CDR3 nucleotides are TGTGCCAGCAGCTGGGGGACGGCCAATGAGGGAGCTTTCTTT. It is translated as CASSWGTANEGAFF.

The gene calls are TRBV11-2 and TRBJ2-3; unclear D gene. The CDR3 totals 14 residues. Germline assignment: CDR1 SGHAT and CDR2 FQNNGV. V lost 5 bases and J 2 bases, leaving 11 bases between the germline ends. The CDR3 region has the DNA TGTGCCAGCAGCCCGAGCCAATACACAGATACGCAGTATTTT. Protein product: CASSPSQYTDTQYF.

The gene calls are TRBV20-1 and TRBJ2-4; unclear D gene. CDR3 length equals 13 residues. Trimming removed 5 bases from V and 6 bases from J, with 14 bases in between. The germline V gene has CDR1 DFQATT and CDR2 SNEGSKA (reference sequence). The CDR3 spells CSASTTRTNIQYF. The CDR3 DNA follows: TGCAGTGCTTCCACCACCCGGACAAACATTCAGTACTTC.

This clonotype showed up many times. The chain joins TRBV6-1 to TRBJ1-1; D might be TRBD1 (5 bases). The ends were cut back, 6 bases at V and 0 bases at J, with 14 bases in the middle. This CDR3 is built from 15 residues. Germline V gene lookup returns CDR1 MNHNS and CDR2 SASEGT. CDR3 bases: TGTGCCAGCAGCCGACAGCTCCCTTTGAACACTGAAGCTTTCTTT. It encodes CASSRQLPLNTEAFF.

In this sample, this clonotype turned up a few times. The chain couples TRBV7-2 to TRBJ2-7; 10 bases match TRBD2. The CDR3 sequence is 15 residues long. V lost 5 bases, J lost 2 bases, and 6 bases stayed unmatched. CDR1 and CDR2 (germline): SGHTA, FQGNSA. The CDR3 here is CASSQWTSGAYEQYF. Here the CDR3 DNA reads TGTGCCAGCAGCCAATGGACTAGCGGAGCCTACGAGCAGTACTTC.

CDR3 protein: CARQGNDYEQYF. CDR3 DNA sequence: TGTGCTCGGCAGGGAAACGACTACGAGCAGTACTTC. The J gene is TRBJ2-7, the V gene TRBV27; TRBD1 is a possible D gene (5 bases). The length of the CDR3 is 12 residues. Per germline, CDR1 MNHEY and CDR2 SMNVEV (reference sequence).

This clonotype was counted only a few times. The rearrangement uses TRBV11-2 and TRBJ2-7; tentative D call: TRBD2 (7 bases). The CDR3 totals 14 residues. CDR1 is SGHAT, CDR2 FQNNGV, per germline. V lost 3 bases and J 2 bases, leaving 11 bases between the germline ends. In DNA form, the CDR3 reads TGTGCCAGCAGCTTCGGGGGGCAAACCTACGAGCAGTACTTC. Amino acids: CASSFGGQTYEQYF.

This clonotype has more than one count but fewer than ten. The V gene is TRBV6-2 or TRBV6-3, the J gene TRBJ2-3; TRBD1 matches at 7 bases. V lost 6 bases, J lost 5 bases, and 14 bases stayed unmatched. The CDR3 contains 16 residues. Germline CDR1 and CDR2: MNHEY and SVGEGT. Here the CDR3 reads CASRPIRTGAEDTQYF. CDR3 DNA: TGTGCCAGCAGACCGATACGCACAGGGGCGGAAGATACGCAGTATTTT.

This clonotype showed up many times. The chain employs TRBV10-3 and TRBJ2-1; TRBD2 matches 7 bases. The germline CDR1 and CDR2 sequences are ENHRY and SYGVKD. J lost 2 bases, V lost 7 bases, and 5 bases had no gene match. CDR3 length: 14 residues. DNA of the CDR3: TGTGCCATCACAGCGGCGGGAGCCTACAATGAGCAGTTCTTC. Translation: CAITAAGAYNEQFF.

The chain recombines TRBV5-6 with TRBJ2-7, with D possibly matching TRBD1 (6 bases). The V end lost 1 base, the J end lost 3 bases, and 11 bases lay between the germline ends. This CDR3 comprises 14 residues. Germline loops: CDR1 SGHDT, CDR2 YYEEEE. In DNA form, the CDR3 reads TGTGCCAGCAGCTTGAGGACAGTACACTACGAGCAGTACTTC. This translates into CASSLRTVHYEQYF.